These T cell receptor beta chains were read from a single sample in a study of cytomegalovirus exposure and HLA in healthy donors. The table came from immunoSEQ multiplex PCR; TCRdb's copy has only in-frame clones and leaves some out. The sample includes about 98,000 clones, roughly 70% of them seen just once. Material for sequencing was PBMCs. The receptors derive from a man aged 50-59 years in good health and CMV-seronegative. Each CDR3 is given with its conserved first and last residue. The D gene is left open where the match is weak. For some rows the clone size is stated as once, few or many, or as a class when expanded; others skip it.

clone_size: .; v_call: TRBV15; j_call: TRBJ1-5; d_call: TRBD1; cdr3_aa: CATSREGTGVIQPQHF; cdr3_nt: TGTGCCACCAGCAGAGAAGGGACAGGGGTAATCCAGCCCCAGCATTTT
clone_size: .; v_call: TRBV21-1; j_call: TRBJ2-1; d_call: .; cdr3_aa: CASSIDLHRDNYNEQFF; cdr3_nt: TGTGCCAGCAGCATAGATCTACACAGGGATAACTACAATGAGCAGTTCTTC
clone_size: .; v_call: TRBV27; j_call: TRBJ2-2; d_call: .; cdr3_aa: CASHPIAGRNTGELFF; cdr3_nt: TGTGCCAGTCACCCGATCGCGGGAAGGAACACCGGGGAGCTGTTTTTT
clone_size: .; v_call: TRBV6-5; j_call: TRBJ1-2; d_call: TRBD1; cdr3_aa: CASSYDRGSYGYTF; cdr3_nt: TGTGCCAGCAGTTACGACAGGGGAAGCTATGGCTACACCTTC
clone_size: .; v_call: TRBV30; j_call: TRBJ2-7; d_call: TRBD1; cdr3_aa: CAWSAGTGGNEQYF; cdr3_nt: TGTGCCTGGAGCGCCGGGACAGGGGGGAACGAGCAGTACTTC
clone_size: .; v_call: TRBV18; j_call: TRBJ2-3; d_call: .; cdr3_aa: CASSPAGENTDTQYF; cdr3_nt: TGTGCCAGCTCACCCGCAGGGGAAAACACAGATACGCAGTATTTT
clone_size: .; v_call: TRBV30; j_call: TRBJ2-1; d_call: TRBD2; cdr3_aa: CAWTYSGVYNEQFF; cdr3_nt: TGTGCCTGGACCTACAGCGGGGTATACAATGAGCAGTTCTTC
clone_size: .; v_call: TRBV2; j_call: TRBJ2-7; d_call: .; cdr3_aa: CASSVDGGGDEQYF; cdr3_nt: TGTGCCAGCAGTGTGGACGGCGGCGGGGACGAGCAGTACTTC
clone_size: .; v_call: TRBV7-6; j_call: TRBJ2-1; d_call: TRBD2; cdr3_aa: CASSSMAASGSSYNEQFF; cdr3_nt: TGTGCCAGCAGCTCCATGGCGGCTAGCGGGAGCTCCTACAATGAGCAGTTCTTC
clone_size: .; v_call: TRBV6-5; j_call: TRBJ2-7; d_call: TRBD2; cdr3_aa: CASSYVWGGEQYF; cdr3_nt: TGTGCCAGCAGTTACGTTTGGGGGGGCGAGCAGTACTTC
clone_size: .; v_call: TRBV6-5; j_call: TRBJ1-1; d_call: TRBD1; cdr3_aa: CASSLFGDREAFF; cdr3_nt: TGTGCCAGCAGTTTGTTTGGGGACAGGGAAGCTTTCTTT
clone_size: .; v_call: TRBV4-2; j_call: TRBJ2-3; d_call: .; cdr3_aa: CASSPPPGVREVDTQYF; cdr3_nt: TGTGCCAGCAGCCCCCCGCCCGGAGTCAGGGAGGTAGATACGCAGTATTTT
clone_size: once; v_call: TRBV7-4; j_call: TRBJ1-5; d_call: .; cdr3_aa: CASSPLGQTVPCNQPQHF; cdr3_nt: TGTGCCAGCAGCCCCCTAGGGCAGACAGTCCCCTGCAATCAGCCCCAGCATTTT
clone_size: .; v_call: TRBV6-1; j_call: TRBJ1-5; d_call: TRBD1; cdr3_aa: CASSDSGTGGLPQHF; cdr3_nt: TGTGCCAGCAGTGATTCCGGGACAGGGGGCTTACCCCAGCATTTT
clone_size: .; v_call: TRBV30; j_call: TRBJ2-2; d_call: TRBD2; cdr3_aa: CAWTGRDTGELFF; cdr3_nt: TGTGCCTGGACAGGGAGGGACACCGGGGAGCTGTTTTTT
clone_size: once; v_call: TRBV27; j_call: TRBJ1-2; d_call: .; cdr3_aa: CASSLEGAGGYTF; cdr3_nt: TGTGCCAGCAGTTTGGAAGGGGCAGGAGGCTACACCTTC
clone_size: .; v_call: TRBV6-5; j_call: TRBJ2-2; d_call: TRBD1; cdr3_aa: CASSYSGQGGPGELFF; cdr3_nt: TGTGCCAGCAGTTACTCGGGACAGGGTGGTCCCGGGGAGCTGTTTTTT
clone_size: .; v_call: TRBV25-1; j_call: TRBJ2-3; d_call: TRBD2; cdr3_aa: CAIAGGVRDTQYF; cdr3_nt: TGTGCCATCGCGGGGGGAGTTAGAGATACGCAGTATTTT